These T cell receptor beta chains were read from a single sample in a study of early T cells in non-severe SARS-CoV-2 infection. In TCRdb, the 5' RACE reads were re-called with MiXCR into one record per CDR3 protein. The profile shows tens of thousands of distinct CDR3 sequences, 14% to 15% of them singletons. Material for sequencing was whole blood. Source of these receptors: an adult who was a healthcare worker with PCR-confirmed SARS-CoV-2 infection or an uninfected control (not recorded which). The CDR3 runs from the conserved cysteine through the conserved F or W. The D gene is left open where the match is weak. Only some rows state a clone size, as once, few, many or a class for expanded clones.

V: TRBV20-1; J: TRBJ2-2; size: NA; D: NA; DNA: TGCAGTGCTAGAGATCGGTTCACCGGGGAGCTGTTTTTT; CDR3: CSARDRFTGELFF
V: TRBV28; J: TRBJ2-3; size: few; D: TRBD2; DNA: TGTGCCAGCAGTCTCTTGCTAGCGGGACTTAGCACAGATACGCAGTATTTT; CDR3: CASSLLLAGLSTDTQYF
V: TRBV28; J: TRBJ1-2; size: few; D: NA; DNA: TGTGCCAGCAGTTCCATTGGCTACACCTTC; CDR3: CASSSIGYTF
V: TRBV20-1; J: TRBJ1-5; size: few; D: TRBD1; DNA: TGCAGTGCTAGAGTAATCCCGGGACAGGGAAGTCAGCCCCAGCATTTT; CDR3: CSARVIPGQGSQPQHF
V: TRBV18; J: TRBJ2-7; size: NA; D: NA; DNA: TGTGCCAGCTCACCATTTCTAGATTCCTACGAGCAGTACTTC; CDR3: CASSPFLDSYEQYF
V: TRBV7-8; J: TRBJ2-2; size: NA; D: TRBD2; DNA: TGTGCCAGCAGCCCGCCTGGTAGCGGGAGCTCCGGGGAGCTGTTTTTT; CDR3: CASSPPGSGSSGELFF
V: TRBV20-1; J: TRBJ2-1; size: many; D: TRBD2; DNA: TGCAGTGCTGTCCCCCCAGCGGGAGGCAATGAGCAGTTCTTC; CDR3: CSAVPPAGGNEQFF
V: TRBV10-3; J: TRBJ2-3; size: few; D: NA; DNA: TGTGCCATCAGTGGTGGGTCGGATACGCAGTATTTT; CDR3: CAISGGSDTQYF
V: TRBV2; J: TRBJ2-7; size: NA; D: NA; DNA: TGTGCCCAGACCGAAGGGAACTACGAGCAGTACTTC; CDR3: CAQTEGNYEQYF
V: TRBV12-3/TRBV12-4; J: TRBJ1-1; size: few; D: NA; DNA: TGTGCCAGCAGTTTTTTCAGGAAAATGAACACTGAAGCTTTCTTT; CDR3: CASSFFRKMNTEAFF
V: TRBV28; J: TRBJ2-3; size: NA; D: TRBD2; DNA: TGTGCCAGCAGTTTAGGGCTAGCGGGAAGCACAGATACGCAGTATTTT; CDR3: CASSLGLAGSTDTQYF
V: TRBV5-4; J: TRBJ2-1; size: many; D: NA; DNA: TGTGCCAGCAGCTTGACCCCCGCTGAGCAGTTCTTC; CDR3: CASSLTPAEQFF
V: TRBV20-1; J: TRBJ2-7; size: NA; D: NA; DNA: TGCAGTGCTAGAATGGGGCGGAACTACGAGCAGTACTTC; CDR3: CSARMGRNYEQYF
V: TRBV6-2/TRBV6-3; J: TRBJ1-1; size: many; D: TRBD1; DNA: TGTGCCAGCAGTTCGGCAGGGGGAGGGACTGAAGCTTTCTTT; CDR3: CASSSAGGGTEAFF
V: TRBV4-1; J: TRBJ2-3; size: NA; D: TRBD2; DNA: TGCGCCAGCAGCCAGAAAGCGGGAGCTTTAAATACGCAGTATTTT; CDR3: CASSQKAGALNTQYF
V: TRBV6-5; J: TRBJ1-1; size: NA; D: NA; DNA: TGTGCCAGCAGTTACCGTGCGGACGGTAACACTGAAGCTTTCTTT; CDR3: CASSYRADGNTEAFF
V: TRBV20-1; J: TRBJ1-2; size: NA; D: TRBD1; DNA: TGCAGTGCGGGGGGGACAGATCATAACTATGGCTACACCTTC; CDR3: CSAGGTDHNYGYTF
V: TRBV18; J: TRBJ1-1; size: NA; D: NA; DNA: TGTGCCAGCTCACCACAGGGTAGCACTGAAGCTTTCTTT; CDR3: CASSPQGSTEAFF
V: TRBV15; J: TRBJ2-1; size: NA; D: TRBD2; DNA: TGTGCCACCAGCAGAGAGGCGGGAGGAATGAATGAGCAGTTCTTC; CDR3: CATSREAGGMNEQFF
V: TRBV18; J: TRBJ1-1; size: NA; D: TRBD1; DNA: TGTGCCAGCTCACCGGAGACGATGACAGGGAATGCTTTCTTT; CDR3: CASSPETMTGNAFF
V: TRBV5-4; J: TRBJ1-4; size: few; D: TRBD1; DNA: TGTGCCAGCAGCTTGGTAACAGGGGGGAATGAAAAACTGTTTTTT; CDR3: CASSLVTGGNEKLFF
V: TRBV28; J: TRBJ2-1; size: NA; D: NA; DNA: TGTGCCAGCAGTTACCAGAGGGAGCAGTTCTTC; CDR3: CASSYQREQFF